A single sample gave rise to the 30 T cell receptor beta chains below, sequenced in a study of technical replicates of blood from several donors. Produced via immunoSEQ multiplex PCR; TCRdb's table is partial and in-frame only. Of about 83,000 clones listed, around nine tenths are singletons. Sequenced input: T cells isolated from PBMCs. The source of these receptors is a human donor in good health.

This chain uses TRBV5-1 with TRBJ1-1; 9 bases map to TRBD1. The CDR3 extends over 15 amino acids. From germline, CDR1 is SGHRS and CDR2 YFSETQ. Trimming took 1 base from V and 4 from J; bases not matched to a gene: 5. The CDR3 sequence: CASSLTGGASTEAFF. The CDR3, as DNA: TGCGCCAGCAGCTTGACAGGGGGCGCGTCCACTGAAGCTTTCTTT.

Here the CDR3 reads CASSLASGGVTEAFF. In nucleotides, the CDR3 is TGTGCCAGCAGCTTGGCCTCAGGAGGGGTCACTGAAGCTTTCTTT. The chain is built from TRBV5-5 and TRBJ1-1; a possible D gene is TRBD1 (5 bases). Germline CDR1 SGHKS, CDR2 YYEKEE (reference sequence). Trimming left V 0 bases short and J 4 bases short, with 13 bases between. This CDR3 has 15 residues.

The rearrangement joins TRBV7-6 to TRBJ2-1; D might be TRBD2 (6 bases). The CDR3 covers 17 residues. The V end was cut by 1 base, the J end by 0 bases, with 13 bases between. The V gene's germline CDR1 is SGHVS and CDR2 FNYEAQ. The CDR3 DNA reads TGTGCCAGCAGCTTAGATTGGCGGGGAAGCTCCTACAATGAGCAGTTCTTC. This codes for CASSLDWRGSSYNEQFF.

V is TRBV29-1 and J is TRBJ1-2, with a weak D call TRBD1 (6 bases). Deletions cut 3 bases from V and 4 bases from J, with 12 bases between. Germline CDR1 reads SQVTM; CDR2 reads ANQGSEA. CDR3 length: 13 residues. This chain's CDR3 is CSVEGLGAYGYTF. The CDR3 DNA follows: TGCAGCGTTGAGGGATTGGGGGCCTATGGCTACACCTTC.

This clone was detected only a few times. The genes are TRBV4-1 and TRBJ2-7, with D perhaps TRBD2 (6 bases). The CDR3 totals 13 residues. Germline values: CDR1 MGHRA, CDR2 YSYEKL. Trimming stripped 3 bases from V and 7 bases from J, with 13 bases between. In DNA form, the CDR3 reads TGCGCCAGCAGCCAGAGCGGGTCCTGGGAGCAGTACTTC. Its translation is CASSQSGSWEQYF.

This chain links TRBV5-1 with TRBJ1-1; the match to TRBD1 covers 9 bases. Germline V gene data show CDR1 as SGHRS and CDR2 as YFSETQ. This CDR3 has 15 residues. V lost 3 bases and J lost 1; bases outside the gene matches: 4. In DNA, the CDR3 is TGCGCCAGCAGCTCCGGGGACAGGGCGAACACTGAAGCTTTCTTT. Protein product: CASSSGDRANTEAFF.

The V call is TRBV5-1, the J call TRBJ2-5; TRBD1 aligns across 7 bases. Germline V gene sequence: CDR1 SGHRS, CDR2 YFSETQ. CDR3 length: 16 amino acids. The junction had 7 bases not matched to a gene; V was cut back by 0 bases and J by 2 bases. Here the CDR3 reads CASSLGQGAAQETQYF. The CDR3 DNA follows: TGCGCCAGCAGCTTGGGACAGGGCGCTGCGCAAGAGACCCAGTACTTC.

The V gene is TRBV30, the J gene TRBJ1-2; D is undetermined. From germline, CDR1 is GTSNPN and CDR2 SVGIG (reference sequence). V was pared by 0 bases and J by 7 bases, with 18 bases between. CDR3 length: 15 residues. This CDR3 reads CAWSVQGGPHPGYTF. The CDR3 nucleotides read TGTGCCTGGAGTGTACAAGGAGGCCCACACCCTGGCTACACCTTC. Looking up the rest from reference TRBV30 and TRBJ1-2 gives the full variable domain: SQTIHQWPATLVQPVGSPLSLECTVEGTSNPNLYWYRQAAGRGLQLLFYSVGIGQISSEVPQNLSASRPQDRQFILSSKKLLLSDSGFYLCAWSVQGGPHPGYTFGSGTRLTVV.

A single count supports this clone. The chain combines TRBV7-2 with TRBJ2-5; D is undetermined. Germline-derived CDR1 and CDR2 are SGHTA and FQGNSA. The CDR3 runs 14 residues. V was shortened by 6 bases and J by 5 bases, with 16 bases between the two germline ends. The CDR3, as DNA: TGTGCCAGCAGACAAAGTACTATTTATGAGACCCAGTACTTC. Protein sequence: CASRQSTIYETQYF.

The chain links TRBV5-8 to TRBJ2-7; 7 bases are shared with TRBD1. CDR1 is SGHTS and CDR2 is YDEGEE in the germline V gene. Trimming cost V 0 bases and J 2 bases; bases outside gene matches: 8. CDR3 length equals 16 residues. The CDR3: CASSLVGDSRPYEQYF. The CDR3 DNA follows: TGTGCCAGCAGCTTGGTTGGGGACAGTCGACCCTACGAGCAGTACTTC.

The rearrangement joins TRBV6-5 to TRBJ1-6; 7 bases are a match to TRBD1. V dropped 7 bases and J dropped 11; count of bases not matched to a gene: 14. This CDR3 has 15 amino acids. The germline V gene encodes CDR1 MNHEY and CDR2 SVGAGI. CDR3 in amino acids: CASTIQGSGQAPLHF. CDR3 in DNA: TGTGCCAGCACCATACAGGGGTCCGGACAGGCACCCCTCCACTTT.

This chain connects TRBV30 to TRBJ2-5, with 8 bases that match TRBD1. V shed 1 base, J shed 14 bases, and the junction held 9 bases outside the gene matches. This CDR3 comprises 12 residues. Germline V gene sequence: CDR1 GTSNPN, CDR2 SVGIG (reference sequence). Here the CDR3 DNA reads TGTGCCTGGAGTGAGACAGGGGACACCAAATACTTC. This gives the protein CAWSETGDTKYF.

This chain connects TRBV28 to TRBJ2-7; 10 nucleotides match TRBD1. The CDR3 length is 15 residues. V gave up 4 bases and J gave up 2 bases; unmatched junction bases: 5. Germline CDR1 MDHEN, CDR2 SYDVKM. The CDR3: CASSSTGTGAYEQYF. CDR3 coding DNA: TGTGCCAGCAGTTCGACCGGGACAGGGGCCTACGAGCAGTACTTC. The whole variable domain, remainder taken from reference TRBV28 and TRBJ2-7, is DVKVTQSSRYLVKRTGEKVFLECVQDMDHENMFWYRQDPGLGLRLIYFSYDVKMKEKGDIPEGYSVSREKKERFSLILESASTNQTSMYLCASSSTGTGAYEQYFGPGTRLTVT.

The rearrangement joins TRBV25-1 to TRBJ1-2; no firm D call. V dropped 5 bases and J dropped 8 bases, with 15 bases sitting between them. Germline V gene data show CDR1 as MGHDK and CDR2 as SYGVNS. The CDR3 is made up of 13 amino acids. CDR3 in amino acids: CASSNDRVRGYTF. DNA of the CDR3: TGTGCCAGCAGTAATGACCGGGTGAGAGGCTACACCTTC.

V is TRBV6-5 and J is TRBJ2-1; 7 positions match TRBD2. Germline assignment: CDR1 MNHEY and CDR2 SVGAGI. CDR3 length: 14 amino acids. The V and J ends lost 6 bases and 6 bases, in that order; junction bases with no gene match: 8. CDR3 region: CASRQGGKINEQFF. CDR3 DNA sequence: TGTGCCAGCAGGCAGGGAGGGAAGATCAATGAGCAGTTCTTC.

The V and J genes are TRBV14 and TRBJ2-3; D ambiguous. Trimming pared 0 bases from V and 2 bases from J, leaving 6 bases between. Looked up from germline, CDR1 is SGHDN and CDR2 is FVKESK. The CDR3 sequence is 14 residues long. The CDR3, as DNA: TGTGCCAGCAGCCAAGAGTTCCACACAGATACGCAGTATTTT. Translating gives CASSQEFHTDTQYF. The whole variable domain, filled in from reference TRBV14 and TRBJ2-3, reads EAGVTQFPSHSVIEKGQTVTLRCDPISGHDNLYWYRRVMGKEIKFLLHFVKESKQDESGMPNNRFLAERTGGTYSTLKVQPAELEDSGVYFCASSQEFHTDTQYFGPGTRLTVL.

The chain joins TRBV5-4 to TRBJ2-7; 7 bases agree with TRBD2. Germline CDR1 and CDR2: SGHNT and YYREEE (reference sequence). With 3 bases clipped from V and 6 bases from J, the junction kept 12 bases outside the gene matches. The CDR3 is 15 residues long. CDR3 in amino acids: CASSSGKDGRSEQYF. Written as DNA, the CDR3 is TGTGCCAGCAGCTCCGGAAAGGACGGGAGGAGCGAGCAGTACTTC.

V usage is TRBV28 and J usage is TRBJ2-2; possibly TRBD2 for D (5 bases). V lost 7 bases, J lost 4 bases, and 16 bases lay in between. In germline, CDR1 is MDHEN, CDR2 SYDVKM. The CDR3 is 15 residues long. The CDR3: CASKVGAVLTGELFF. The CDR3 bases are TGTGCCAGCAAGGTCGGAGCGGTTCTCACCGGGGAGCTGTTTTTT.

This clone has only one observation. The V call is TRBV4-1, the J call TRBJ2-4, with D perhaps matching TRBD1 (6 bases). The germline CDR1 and CDR2 sequences are MGHRA and YSYEKL. The V and J ends lost 4 bases and 1 base respectively, with 20 bases between them. This CDR3 contains 18 residues. The chain's CDR3 is CASSPTGSGARAKNIQYF. In nucleotides, the CDR3 is TGCGCCAGCAGCCCTACAGGGTCTGGGGCCCGGGCCAAAAACATTCAGTACTTC.

The chain carries TRBV6-1 and TRBJ1-2, with a tentative D call TRBD1 (6 bases). CDR1 and CDR2 from the germline V gene are MNHNS and SASEGT. The CDR3 consists of 13 residues. V lost 4 bases and J lost 10, with 16 bases in between. CDR3 sequence reads: CASSGVDRSTYTF. CDR3 coding DNA: TGTGCCAGCAGTGGGGTCGACAGGAGCACCTACACCTTC.

The chain uses TRBV2 and TRBJ2-3; 10 nucleotides align to TRBD2. In germline, CDR1 is SNHLY, CDR2 FYNNEI. The CDR3 is 15 residues long. Trimming removed 2 bases from V and 3 bases from J; junction bases left unmatched: 2. The CDR3 DNA follows: TGTGCCAGCAGTGAAAGCGGGAGGGTTACAGATACGCAGTATTTT. Translating it yields CASSESGRVTDTQYF.

This chain connects TRBV23-1 to TRBJ1-5; TRBD1 might be the D (5 bases). TRBV23-1 is reported as an ORF; its role is uncertain. CDR3 length equals 15 residues. V was pared by 0 bases and J by 5 bases, with 11 bases between. The chain's CDR3 is CASSQSLGLDQPQHF. The CDR3 DNA is TGCGCCAGCAGTCAATCGCTGGGACTGGATCAGCCCCAGCATTTT.

This chain joins TRBV5-1 and TRBJ1-2; 7 nucleotides match TRBD1. CDR3 length equals 15 residues. Unmatched junction bases numbered 5, after V lost 0 bases and J lost 3 bases. Germline V gene sequence: CDR1 SGHRS, CDR2 YFSETQ. The CDR3 DNA is TGCGCCAGCAGCTTGGCCAGGGGACAGCACTATGGCTACACCTTC. Translation gives CASSLARGQHYGYTF.

The rearrangement uses TRBV5-6 and TRBJ2-2; TRBD1 matches at 10 bases. Per the germline V gene, CDR1 is SGHDT and CDR2 is YYEEEE. V gave up 2 bases and J gave up 5 bases; unmatched junction bases: 6. The CDR3 extends over 16 amino acids. CDR3 residues: CASSFWDRGLTGELFF. The CDR3 region has the DNA TGTGCCAGCAGCTTTTGGGACAGGGGATTGACCGGGGAGCTGTTTTTT.

The chain carries TRBV29-1 and TRBJ2-5; D call uncertain. V lost 3 bases to trimming and J lost 5 bases, with 13 bases between them. Germline assignment: CDR1 SQVTM and CDR2 ANQGSEA. The CDR3 length is 13 residues. The CDR3 region has the DNA TGCAGCGTTGATCGGATAGCCCAGGAGACCCAGTACTTC. Its translation: CSVDRIAQETQYF. Full variable domain (missing parts from reference TRBV29-1 and TRBJ2-5): SAVISQKPSRDICQRGTSLTIQCQVDSQVTMMFWYRQQPGQSLTLIATANQGSEATYESGFVIDKFPISRPNLTFSTLTVSNMSPEDSSIYLCSVDRIAQETQYFGPGTRLLVL.

The chain carries TRBV13 and TRBJ1-4; 10 nucleotides agree with TRBD1. V lost 3 bases and J lost 10; bases outside the gene matches: 5. Germline CDR1 PRHDT, CDR2 FYEKMQ (reference sequence). This CDR3 comprises 14 residues. This chain's CDR3 is CASSLGQGRGKLFF. The CDR3 region has the DNA TGTGCCAGCAGCTTGGGACAGGGGCGAGGAAAACTGTTTTTT.

This clone was found once. The chain carries TRBV15 and TRBJ2-1; weak D call: TRBD1 (6 bases). Germline CDR1 is LNHNV and CDR2 is YYDKDF (reference sequence). The CDR3 runs to 13 residues. V dropped 8 bases and J dropped 9 bases, with 17 bases sitting between them. CDR3 loop: CATDLGTLGEQFF. The DNA of the CDR3 is TGTGCCACCGACCTTGGGACATTAGGTGAGCAGTTCTTC.

This clone was observed once. The chain combines TRBV10-3 with TRBJ1-5, with D possibly matching TRBD1 (6 bases). Germline CDR1 ENHRY, CDR2 SYGVKD. The CDR3 spans 15 residues. V was clipped by 3 bases and J by 0 bases, with 9 bases between them. Here the CDR3 DNA reads TGTGCCATCAGTGACCGGGACAATAGCAATCAGCCCCAGCATTTT. It specifies CAISDRDNSNQPQHF.

The V gene is TRBV28, the J gene TRBJ2-1, with TRBD1 matching over 8 bases. The CDR3 loop spans 14 amino acids. Per the germline V gene, CDR1 is MDHEN and CDR2 is SYDVKM. With V trimmed by 2 bases and J by 15 bases, 12 bases remained unmatched. CDR3: CASSLGDRGTKTFF. DNA of the CDR3: TGTGCCAGCAGTTTAGGAGACAGGGGAACAAAAACGTTCTTC.

The chain uses TRBV5-8 and TRBJ1-2; tentatively, D is TRBD1 (6 bases). Trimming took 6 bases from V and 4 from J, leaving 16 bases between them. The CDR3 totals 14 residues. Germline CDR1 SGHTS, CDR2 YDEGEE. This chain's CDR3 is CASTYDDRIYGYTF. The CDR3 coding sequence is TGTGCCAGCACCTATGACGACAGGATCTATGGCTACACCTTC.